This section outlines one T cell receptor (beta chain) sequence together with its context. The antigen is undetermined. The source of the sample is a study of PD-L1 blockade in urothelial cancer. Findings and limits, study-wide: Expansion of tumor-associated blood clones at 3 weeks was greater in durable-benefit patients.

CDR3 length: 15 residues. Germline values: CDR1 SGHNT, CDR2 YYREEE (reference sequence). The germline V and J ends were trimmed by 0 bases and 0 bases, with 6 bases remaining between them. Repertoires were generated with immunoSEQ multiplex PCR, while TCRdb's copy carries only in-frame clones and drops some. This sample has about 63,000 clones, with 80% to 90% found just once. Time point given: pretreatment peripheral blood. The TCR comes from a man in his 70s with urothelial cancer. The chain couples TRBV5-4 to TRBJ2-2; unclear D gene. The specimen comprised PBMCs, sampled around atezolizumab (anti-PD-L1) treatment. CDR3 sequence (DNA): TGTGCCAGCAGCTTGGACAGAACGAACACCGGGGAGCTGTTTTTT. Amino acid sequence: CASSLDRTNTGELFF.